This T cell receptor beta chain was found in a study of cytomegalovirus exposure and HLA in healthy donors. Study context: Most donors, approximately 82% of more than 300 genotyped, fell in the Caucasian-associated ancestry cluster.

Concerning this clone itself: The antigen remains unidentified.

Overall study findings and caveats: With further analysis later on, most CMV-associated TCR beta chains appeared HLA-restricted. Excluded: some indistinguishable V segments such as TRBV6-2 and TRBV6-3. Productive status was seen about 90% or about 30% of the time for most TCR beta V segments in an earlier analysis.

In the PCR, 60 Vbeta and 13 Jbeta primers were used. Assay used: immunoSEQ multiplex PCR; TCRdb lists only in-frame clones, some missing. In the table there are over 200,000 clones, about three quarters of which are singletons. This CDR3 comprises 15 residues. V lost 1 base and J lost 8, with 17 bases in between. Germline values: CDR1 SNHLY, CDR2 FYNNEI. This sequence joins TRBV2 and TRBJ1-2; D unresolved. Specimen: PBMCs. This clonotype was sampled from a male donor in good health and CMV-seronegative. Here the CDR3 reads CASSEGGSIMRGYTF. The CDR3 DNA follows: TGTGCCAGCAGTGAAGGAGGCTCGATCATGAGGGGCTACACCTTC.